The 18 T cell receptor beta chains below all came from one sample that was sequenced in a study of shared clonotypes between healthy human individuals. Libraries were prepared by immunoSEQ multiplex PCR; TCRdb keeps only in-frame clonotypes and omits some of them. Of about 1.1 million clones listed, around three quarters are singletons. Input material: memory CD4+ T cells from PBMCs. Subset noted: CD45RA-negative fraction. Receptors originate from a man aged 18 to 29 in good health. Some clones in this sample may be carry-over from other donors' samples.

Concerning this clone itself: Within the sample, other DNA sequences also encode this same CDR3. The chain couples TRBV9 to TRBJ2-3; D is unresolved. Trimming left V 0 bases short and J 5 bases short, with 4 bases between. Germline V gives CDR1 SGDLS, CDR2 YYNGEE. The CDR3 is 12 residues long. CDR3 nucleotide sequence: TGTGCCAGCAGCGTAGATTTAGATACGCAGTATTTT. Its translation: CASSVDLDTQYF.

This clone was seen ten or more times. The chain links TRBV10-3 to TRBJ1-3; TRBD1 might be the D (6 bases). Trimming cost V 0 bases and J 5 bases, with 14 bases left between them. The CDR3 has 16 residues. Looked up from germline, CDR1 is ENHRY and CDR2 is SYGVKD. The CDR3 reads CAISESTTGLRNTIYF. The DNA for the CDR3 is TGTGCCATCAGTGAGTCGACGACAGGATTAAGAAACACCATATATTTT.

V and J are TRBV6-5 and TRBJ1-1, with a weak D call TRBD1 (5 bases). Germline assignment: CDR1 MNHEY and CDR2 SVGAGI. With 1 base removed from V and 6 bases from J, the gap between germline ends came to 12 bases. This CDR3 comprises 14 residues. DNA of the CDR3: TGTGCCAGCAGTTACTTAGGGGACGGGCCTGAAGCTTTCTTT. Translating gives CASSYLGDGPEAFF.

V is TRBV15 and J is TRBJ1-4, with TRBD1 identical over 10 bases. V lost 3 bases to trimming and J lost 5 bases; unmatched junction nucleotides: 3. CDR3 length: 15 amino acids. CDR1 and CDR2 (germline): LNHNV, YYDKDF (reference sequence). The CDR3 loop is CATSSRQGANEKLFF. Written as DNA, the CDR3 is TGTGCCACCAGCAGTAGACAGGGGGCCAATGAAAAACTGTTTTTT.

V is TRBV11-3 and J is TRBJ2-1, with 9 bases matching TRBD1. The CDR3 has 16 residues. In germline, CDR1 is SGHNT, CDR2 YENEEA. V shed 5 bases and J 6 bases; nucleotides not matched to a gene: 11. The chain's CDR3 is CASSPQVPGQGNEQFF. As DNA, the CDR3 is TGTGCCAGCAGCCCTCAAGTCCCGGGACAGGGCAATGAGCAGTTCTTC.

The rearrangement links TRBV7-2 to TRBJ2-5; 7 nucleotides agree with TRBD2. This CDR3 has 14 amino acids. Germline CDR1 and CDR2: SGHTA and FQGNSA. V lost 2 bases and J lost 7; bases outside the gene matches: 7. This CDR3 is CASSLTGWGGTQYF. The CDR3 DNA sequence: TGTGCCAGCAGCTTAACAGGTTGGGGGGGGACCCAGTACTTC.

V is TRBV7-9 and J is TRBJ2-7; 7 bases map to TRBD2. V lost 1 base to trimming and J lost 0 bases; unmatched junction nucleotides: 3. Looked up from germline, CDR1 is SEHNR and CDR2 is FQNEAQ (reference sequence). CDR3 size: 15 residues. Here the CDR3 DNA reads TGTGCCAGCAGCTTAGTCGGGGGGAGCTCCTACGAGCAGTACTTC. Translation gives CASSLVGGSSYEQYF.

The V call is TRBV5-1, the J call TRBJ2-3, with TRBD2 identical over 7 bases. Germline V gives CDR1 SGHRS, CDR2 YFSETQ. The CDR3 extends over 15 amino acids. V lost 5 bases and J lost 2; bases outside the gene matches: 8. The CDR3 loop reads CASSVGGRSTDTQYF. CDR3 bases: TGCGCCAGCAGTGTAGGCGGGAGATCCACAGATACGCAGTATTTT.

The CDR3 spells CASSLQGATEAFF. The CDR3 DNA is TGTGCCAGCAGTTTACAGGGAGCCACTGAAGCTTTCTTT. This sequence joins TRBV6-5 and TRBJ1-1; weak D call: TRBD1 (6 bases). The CDR3 is 13 residues long. Germline CDR1 MNHEY, CDR2 SVGAGI. Trimming took off 4 bases at V and 4 bases at J, with 10 bases between the two ends.

This clone has only a few counts. The chain is built from TRBV4-1 and TRBJ2-3; TRBD2 matches at 7 bases. The CDR3 runs to 13 residues. V lost 0 bases to trimming and J lost 12 bases; unmatched junction nucleotides: 6. Looked up from germline, CDR1 is MGHRA and CDR2 is YSYEKL. CDR3 amino acids: CASSQDWGGLQYF. The CDR3 region has the DNA TGCGCCAGCAGCCAAGATTGGGGAGGGCTTCAGTATTTT.

This clone was detected ten times or more. The same CDR3 also results from other DNA sequences found in this sample. The V call is TRBV29-1, the J call TRBJ2-7, with 7 bases identical to TRBD2. V shed 6 bases and J 3 bases; nucleotides not matched to a gene: 5. The CDR3 has 12 amino acids. Germline lookup yields CDR1 SQVTM and CDR2 ANQGSEA. CDR3 sequence reads: CSVGPGGYEQYF. Here the CDR3 DNA reads TGCAGCGTGGGCCCGGGGGGCTACGAGCAGTACTTC.

The genes are TRBV6-5 and TRBJ2-5, with no clear D. CDR3 length: 13 amino acids. Trimming pared 3 bases from V and 6 bases from J, leaving 11 bases between. Germline CDR1 MNHEY, CDR2 SVGAGI. The CDR3 loop is CASSYSESQTQYF. The CDR3 DNA is TGTGCCAGCAGTTATTCGGAAAGTCAGACCCAGTACTTC.

This chain uses TRBV6-1 with TRBJ2-7; D gene uncertain. The V and J ends lost 6 bases and 0 bases respectively, with 12 bases between them. The CDR3 consists of 14 residues. Germline V gene sequence: CDR1 MNHNS, CDR2 SASEGT. DNA of the CDR3: TGTGCCAGCAGGACGAACCCAAGCTCCTACGAGCAGTACTTC. This gives the protein CASRTNPSSYEQYF.

This clone was counted many times. The chain has TRBV6-1 and TRBJ2-7, with D possibly being TRBD1 (5 bases). With 7 bases removed from V and 3 bases from J, the gap between germline ends came to 16 bases. There are 14 residues in the CDR3. CDR1 and CDR2 (germline): MNHNS, SASEGT. CDR3 residues: CASTRGRASYEQYF. Written as DNA, the CDR3 is TGTGCCAGCACCAGAGGCAGGGCGAGCTACGAGCAGTACTTC.

The chain couples TRBV5-1 to TRBJ2-1; possible D gene TRBD2, 6 bases. This CDR3 region has 14 residues. CDR1 SGHRS and CDR2 YFSETQ come from the germline V gene. The V end lost 4 bases, the J end lost 10 bases, and 18 bases lay between the germline ends. The CDR3 region is CASSNYAGPGEQFF. The CDR3 DNA sequence: TGCGCCAGCAGCAATTATGCGGGGCCGGGGGAGCAGTTCTTC.

This clone was counted many times. The chain employs TRBV29-1 and TRBJ1-2, with D maybe TRBD1 (5 bases). This CDR3 region has 14 residues. V dropped 6 bases and J dropped 8 bases, with 22 bases sitting between them. The germline gives CDR1 SQVTM, CDR2 ANQGSEA. In nucleotides, the CDR3 is TGCAGCGTCCGAAGAGACAGAGCCTTATTCGGCTACACCTTC. Encoded protein: CSVRRDRALFGYTF. The variable domain in full, with the rest retrieved from reference TRBV29-1 and TRBJ1-2, is SAVISQKPSRDICQRGTSLTIQCQVDSQVTMMFWYRQQPGQSLTLIATANQGSEATYESGFVIDKFPISRPNLTFSTLTVSNMSPEDSSIYLCSVRRDRALFGYTFGSGTRLTVV.

The chain carries TRBV19 and TRBJ2-4, with 7 bases lining up with TRBD1. Germline values: CDR1 LNHDA, CDR2 SQIVND (reference sequence). J gave up 1 base and V 5 bases, and 11 bases lay outside the gene matches. CDR3 size: 17 residues. The CDR3 reads CASSPGTGTAAKNIQYF. In DNA, the CDR3 is TGTGCCAGTAGTCCAGGTACCGGGACAGCGGCCAAAAACATTCAGTACTTC. The full variable domain, its missing parts supplied by reference TRBV19 and TRBJ2-4, is DGGITQSPKYLFRKEGQNVTLSCEQNLNHDAMYWYRQDPGQGLRLIYYSQIVNDFQKGDIAEGYSVSREKKESFPLTVTSAQKNPTAFYLCASSPGTGTAAKNIQYFGAGTRLSVL.

The J gene is TRBJ1-2, the V gene TRBV28; D gene ambiguous. CDR1 is MDHEN and CDR2 is SYDVKM in the germline V gene. Trimming pared 6 bases from V and 0 bases from J, leaving 11 bases between. The CDR3 is made up of 14 amino acids. The CDR3 DNA is TGTGCCAGCAGGCTCTCGCTTCCTAACTATGGCTACACCTTC. Translated, it gives CASRLSLPNYGYTF.